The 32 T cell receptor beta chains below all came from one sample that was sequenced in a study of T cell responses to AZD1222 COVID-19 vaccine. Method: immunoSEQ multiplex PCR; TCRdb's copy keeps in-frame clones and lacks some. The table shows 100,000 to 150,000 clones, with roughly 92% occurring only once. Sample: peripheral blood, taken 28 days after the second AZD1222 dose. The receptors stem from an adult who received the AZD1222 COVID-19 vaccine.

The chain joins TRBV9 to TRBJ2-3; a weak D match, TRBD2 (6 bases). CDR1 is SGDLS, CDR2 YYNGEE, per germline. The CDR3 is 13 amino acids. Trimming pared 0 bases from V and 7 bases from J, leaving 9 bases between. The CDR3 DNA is TGTGCCAGCAGCGTAGGGACTACACATACGCAGTATTTT. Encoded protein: CASSVGTTHTQYF. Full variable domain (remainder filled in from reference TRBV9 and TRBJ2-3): DSGVTQTPKHLITATGQRVTLRCSPRSGDLSVYWYQQSLDQGLQFLIQYYNGEERAKGNILERFSAQQFPDLHSELNLSSLELGDSALYFCASSVGTTHTQYFGPGTRLTVL.

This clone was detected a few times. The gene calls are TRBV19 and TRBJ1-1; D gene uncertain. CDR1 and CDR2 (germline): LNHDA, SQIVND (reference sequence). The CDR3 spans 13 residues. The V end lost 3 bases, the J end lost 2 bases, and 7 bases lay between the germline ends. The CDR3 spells CASSMNSNTEAFF. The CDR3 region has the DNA TGTGCCAGTAGTATGAACAGTAACACTGAAGCTTTCTTT. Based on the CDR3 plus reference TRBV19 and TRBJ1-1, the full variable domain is DGGITQSPKYLFRKEGQNVTLSCEQNLNHDAMYWYRQDPGQGLRLIYYSQIVNDFQKGDIAEGYSVSREKKESFPLTVTSAQKNPTAFYLCASSMNSNTEAFFGQGTRLTVV.

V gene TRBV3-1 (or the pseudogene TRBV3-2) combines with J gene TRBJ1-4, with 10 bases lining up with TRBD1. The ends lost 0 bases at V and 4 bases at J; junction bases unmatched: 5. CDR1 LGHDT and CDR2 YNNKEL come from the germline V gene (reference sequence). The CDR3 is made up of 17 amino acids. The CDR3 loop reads CASSQERDRGLNEKLFF. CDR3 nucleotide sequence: TGTGCCAGCAGCCAAGAGAGGGACAGGGGCCTTAATGAAAAACTGTTTTTT.

The CDR3 loop reads CASKPPPTAYNSPLHF. The CDR3 coding sequence is TGTGCCAGCAAGCCCCCCCCGACAGCATATAATTCACCCCTCCACTTT. The rearrangement uses TRBV28 and TRBJ1-6, with D maybe TRBD1 (5 bases). The germline V gene encodes CDR1 MDHEN and CDR2 SYDVKM. The CDR3 contains 16 residues. The V and J ends lost 7 bases and 4 bases respectively, with 17 bases between them.

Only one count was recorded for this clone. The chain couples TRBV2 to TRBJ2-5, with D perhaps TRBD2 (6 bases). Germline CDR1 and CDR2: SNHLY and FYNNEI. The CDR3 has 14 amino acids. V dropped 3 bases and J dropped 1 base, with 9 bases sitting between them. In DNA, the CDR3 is TGTGCCAGCAGTGAGAGACTAGTCCAAGAGACCCAGTACTTC. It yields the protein CASSERLVQETQYF.

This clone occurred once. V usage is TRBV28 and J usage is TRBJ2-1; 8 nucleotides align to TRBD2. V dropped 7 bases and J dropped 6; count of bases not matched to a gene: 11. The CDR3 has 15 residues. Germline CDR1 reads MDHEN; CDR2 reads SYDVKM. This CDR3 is CASTLYSGSFNEQFF. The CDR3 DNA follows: TGTGCCAGCACACTCTACAGCGGGAGCTTCAATGAGCAGTTCTTC.

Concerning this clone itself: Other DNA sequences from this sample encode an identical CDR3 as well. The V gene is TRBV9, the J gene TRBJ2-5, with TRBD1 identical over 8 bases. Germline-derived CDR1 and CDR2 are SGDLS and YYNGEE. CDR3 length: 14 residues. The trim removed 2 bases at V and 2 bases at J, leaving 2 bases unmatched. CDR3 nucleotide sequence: TGTGCCAGCAGCGTTACAGGGGGACAAGAGACCCAGTACTTC. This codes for CASSVTGGQETQYF.

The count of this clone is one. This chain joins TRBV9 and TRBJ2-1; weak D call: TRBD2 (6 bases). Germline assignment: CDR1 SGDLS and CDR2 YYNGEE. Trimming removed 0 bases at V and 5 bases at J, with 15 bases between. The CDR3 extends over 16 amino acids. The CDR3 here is CASSVGNSGSNNEQFF. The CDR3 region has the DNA TGTGCCAGCAGCGTAGGGAATAGCGGATCGAACAATGAGCAGTTCTTC.

The CDR3 loop reads CASSLYHNEQFF. CDR3 sequence (DNA): TGTGCCAGCAGCTTATACCACAATGAGCAGTTCTTC. The chain recombines TRBV7-2 with TRBJ2-1; no clear D gene. Germline CDR1 SGHTA, CDR2 FQGNSA. The V gene lost 2 bases and the J gene lost 5 bases, with 4 bases spanning the gap. The length of the CDR3 is 12 residues.

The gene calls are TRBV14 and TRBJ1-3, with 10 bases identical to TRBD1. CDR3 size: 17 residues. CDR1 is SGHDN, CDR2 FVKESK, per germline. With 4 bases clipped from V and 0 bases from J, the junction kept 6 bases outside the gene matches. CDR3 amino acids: CASSPLDRGSSGNTIYF. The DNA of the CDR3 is TGTGCCAGCAGCCCCTTGGACAGGGGGTCCTCTGGAAACACCATATATTTT.

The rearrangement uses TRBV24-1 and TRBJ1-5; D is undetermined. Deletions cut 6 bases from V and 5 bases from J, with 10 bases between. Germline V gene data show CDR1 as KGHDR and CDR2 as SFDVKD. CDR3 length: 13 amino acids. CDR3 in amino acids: CATSLRAYQPQHF. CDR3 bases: TGTGCCACCAGTTTACGGGCATATCAGCCCCAGCATTTT.

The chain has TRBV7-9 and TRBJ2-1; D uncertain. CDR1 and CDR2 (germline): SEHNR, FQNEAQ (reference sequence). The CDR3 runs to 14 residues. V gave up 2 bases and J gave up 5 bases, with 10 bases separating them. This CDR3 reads CASSLTVQNNEQFF. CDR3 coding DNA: TGTGCCAGCAGCTTAACCGTTCAGAACAATGAGCAGTTCTTC. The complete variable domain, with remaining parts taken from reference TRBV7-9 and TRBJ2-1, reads DTGVSQNPRHKITKRGQNVTFRCDPISEHNRLYWYRQTLGQGPEFLTYFQNEAQLEKSRLLSDRFSAERPKGSFSTLEIQRTEQGDSAMYLCASSLTVQNNEQFFGPGTRLTVL.

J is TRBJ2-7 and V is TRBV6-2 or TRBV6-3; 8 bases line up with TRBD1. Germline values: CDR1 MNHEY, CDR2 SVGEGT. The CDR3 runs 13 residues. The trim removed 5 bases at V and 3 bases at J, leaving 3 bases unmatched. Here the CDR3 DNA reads TGTGCCAGCAGTCGGGACAGGAACTACGAGCAGTACTTC. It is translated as CASSRDRNYEQYF.

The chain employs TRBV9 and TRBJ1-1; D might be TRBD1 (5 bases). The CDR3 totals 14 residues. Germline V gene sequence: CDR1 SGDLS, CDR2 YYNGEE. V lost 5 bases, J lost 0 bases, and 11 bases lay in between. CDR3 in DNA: TGTGCCAGCAGTTCGACAGACATGAACACTGAAGCTTTCTTT. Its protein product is CASSSTDMNTEAFF.

CDR3 in amino acids: CASSFRTGRNSPLHF. CDR3 nucleotides: TGTGCCAGCAGTTTTCGGACAGGGAGGAATTCACCCCTCCACTTT. The chain is built from TRBV27 and TRBJ1-6, with 8 bases matching TRBD1. From germline, CDR1 is MNHEY and CDR2 SMNVEV (reference sequence). The CDR3 runs to 15 residues. Losses at the gene ends were 3 bases for V and 7 bases for J; bases not matched to a gene: 5.

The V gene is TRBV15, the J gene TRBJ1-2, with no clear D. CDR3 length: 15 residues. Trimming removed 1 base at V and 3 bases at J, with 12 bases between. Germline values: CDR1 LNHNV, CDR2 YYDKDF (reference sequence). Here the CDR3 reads CATSRGFHGDYGYTF. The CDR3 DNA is TGTGCCACCAGCAGAGGATTTCACGGTGACTATGGCTACACCTTC.

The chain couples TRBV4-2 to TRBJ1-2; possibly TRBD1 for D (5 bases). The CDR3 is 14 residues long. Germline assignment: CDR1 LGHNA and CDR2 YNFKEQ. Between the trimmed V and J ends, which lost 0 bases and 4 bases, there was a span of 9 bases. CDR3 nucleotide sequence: TGTGCCAGCAGCCAAGATCCGGGGGGCTATGGCTACACCTTC. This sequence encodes CASSQDPGGYGYTF.

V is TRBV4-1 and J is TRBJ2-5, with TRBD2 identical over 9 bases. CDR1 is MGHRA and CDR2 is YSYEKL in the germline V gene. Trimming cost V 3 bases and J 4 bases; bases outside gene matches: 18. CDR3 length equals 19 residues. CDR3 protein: CASSHPKGPSGAILETQYF. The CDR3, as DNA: TGCGCCAGCAGCCATCCCAAGGGACCTAGCGGGGCGATTTTAGAGACCCAGTACTTC.

DNA of the CDR3: TGTGCCAGCAGTTTCCCCCGGGCGGAGTGGAACACTGAAGCTTTCTTT. Amino acid sequence: CASSFPRAEWNTEAFF. This chain connects TRBV27 to TRBJ1-1; D is ambiguous. This CDR3 is 16 amino acids long. Germline V gene data show CDR1 as MNHEY and CDR2 as SMNVEV (reference sequence). Trimming cost V 3 bases and J 1 base, with 15 bases left between them.

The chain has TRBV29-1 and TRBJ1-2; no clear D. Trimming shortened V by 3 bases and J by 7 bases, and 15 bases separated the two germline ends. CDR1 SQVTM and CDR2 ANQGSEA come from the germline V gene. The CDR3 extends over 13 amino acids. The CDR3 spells CSVDPNALGGYTF. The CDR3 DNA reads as TGCAGCGTTGACCCAAATGCCTTGGGTGGCTACACCTTC. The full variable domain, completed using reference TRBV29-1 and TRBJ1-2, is SAVISQKPSRDICQRGTSLTIQCQVDSQVTMMFWYRQQPGQSLTLIATANQGSEATYESGFVIDKFPISRPNLTFSTLTVSNMSPEDSSIYLCSVDPNALGGYTFGSGTRLTVV.

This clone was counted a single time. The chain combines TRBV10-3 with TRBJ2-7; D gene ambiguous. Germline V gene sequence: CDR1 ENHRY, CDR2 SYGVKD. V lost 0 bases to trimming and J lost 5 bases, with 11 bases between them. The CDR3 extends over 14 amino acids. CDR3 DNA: TGTGCCATCAGTGAGTCGGCGTTCCCGGACGAGCAGTACTTC. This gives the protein CAISESAFPDEQYF.

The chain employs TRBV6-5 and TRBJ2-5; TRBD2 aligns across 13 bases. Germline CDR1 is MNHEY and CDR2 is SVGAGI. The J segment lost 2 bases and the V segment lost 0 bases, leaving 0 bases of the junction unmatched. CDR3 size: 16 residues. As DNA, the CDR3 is TGTGCCAGCAGTTACTCGACTAGCGGGGGGCAAGAGACCCAGTACTTC. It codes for CASSYSTSGGQETQYF.

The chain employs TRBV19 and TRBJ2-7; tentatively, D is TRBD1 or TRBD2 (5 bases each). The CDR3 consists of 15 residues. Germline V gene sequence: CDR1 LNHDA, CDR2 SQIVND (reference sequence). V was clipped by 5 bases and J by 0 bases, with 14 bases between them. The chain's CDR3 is CASSSSGTDSYEQYF. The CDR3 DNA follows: TGTGCCAGTAGTTCATCCGGGACGGACTCCTACGAGCAGTACTTC. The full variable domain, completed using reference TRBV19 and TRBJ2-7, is DGGITQSPKYLFRKEGQNVTLSCEQNLNHDAMYWYRQDPGQGLRLIYYSQIVNDFQKGDIAEGYSVSREKKESFPLTVTSAQKNPTAFYLCASSSSGTDSYEQYFGPGTRLTVT.

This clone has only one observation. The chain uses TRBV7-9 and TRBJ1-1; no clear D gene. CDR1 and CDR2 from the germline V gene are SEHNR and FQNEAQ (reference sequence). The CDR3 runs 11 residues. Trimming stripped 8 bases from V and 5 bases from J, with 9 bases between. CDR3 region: CASELYTEAFF. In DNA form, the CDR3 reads TGTGCCAGCGAACTGTATACTGAAGCTTTCTTT. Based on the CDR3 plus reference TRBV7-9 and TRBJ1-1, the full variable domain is DTGVSQNPRHKITKRGQNVTFRCDPISEHNRLYWYRQTLGQGPEFLTYFQNEAQLEKSRLLSDRFSAERPKGSFSTLEIQRTEQGDSAMYLCASELYTEAFFGQGTRLTVV.

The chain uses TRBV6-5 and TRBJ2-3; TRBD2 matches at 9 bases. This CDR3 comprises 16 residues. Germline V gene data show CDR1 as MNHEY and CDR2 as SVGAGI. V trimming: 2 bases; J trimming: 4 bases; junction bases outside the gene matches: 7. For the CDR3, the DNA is TGTGCCAGCAGTTACGGGGGCGGGGGGGCCCCAGATACGCAGTATTTT. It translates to CASSYGGGGAPDTQYF.

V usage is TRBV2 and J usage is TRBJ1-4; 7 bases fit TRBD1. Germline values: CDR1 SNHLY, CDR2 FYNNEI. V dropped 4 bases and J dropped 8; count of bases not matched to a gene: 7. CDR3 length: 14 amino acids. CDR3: CASSVRQGGEKLFF. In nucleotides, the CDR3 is TGTGCCAGCAGTGTCCGACAGGGAGGGGAAAAACTGTTTTTT.

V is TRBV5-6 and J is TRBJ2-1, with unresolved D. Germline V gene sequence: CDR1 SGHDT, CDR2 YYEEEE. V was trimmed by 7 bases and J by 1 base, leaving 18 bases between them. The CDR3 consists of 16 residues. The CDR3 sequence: CASGKKPRLSYNEQFF. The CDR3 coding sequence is TGTGCCAGCGGAAAGAAACCGAGGCTGTCCTACAATGAGCAGTTCTTC.

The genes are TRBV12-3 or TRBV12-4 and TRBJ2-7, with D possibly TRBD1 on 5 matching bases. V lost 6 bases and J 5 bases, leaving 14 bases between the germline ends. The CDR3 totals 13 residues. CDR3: CASSPTGTHEQYF. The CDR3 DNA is TGTGCCAGCAGCCCTACAGGTACACACGAGCAGTACTTC.

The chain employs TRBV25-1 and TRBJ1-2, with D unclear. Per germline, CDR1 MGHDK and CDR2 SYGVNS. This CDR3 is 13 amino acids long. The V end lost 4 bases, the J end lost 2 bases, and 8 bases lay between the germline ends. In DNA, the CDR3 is TGTGCCAGCAGTGCCCCTAAGAACTATGGCTACACCTTC. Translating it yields CASSAPKNYGYTF.

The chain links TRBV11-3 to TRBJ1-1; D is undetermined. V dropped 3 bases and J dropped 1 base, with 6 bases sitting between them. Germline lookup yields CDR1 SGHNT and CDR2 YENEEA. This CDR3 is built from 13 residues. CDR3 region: CASSLDGNTEAFF. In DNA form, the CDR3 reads TGTGCCAGCAGCTTGGATGGGAACACTGAAGCTTTCTTT. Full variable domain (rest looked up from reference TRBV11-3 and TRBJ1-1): EAGVVQSPRYKIIEKKQPVAFWCNPISGHNTLYWYLQNLGQGPELLIRYENEEAVDDSQLPKDRFSAERLKGVDSTLKIQPAELGDSAVYLCASSLDGNTEAFFGQGTRLTVV.

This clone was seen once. DNA for the CDR3: TGTGCCAGCAGCCAAGCGGGCAAGGGGACCCAGTACTTC. Protein: CASSQAGKGTQYF. This chain uses TRBV14 with TRBJ2-5; D gene unclear. The V end lost 1 base, the J end lost 7 bases, and 10 bases lay between the germline ends. This CDR3 region has 13 residues. Germline V gene sequence: CDR1 SGHDN, CDR2 FVKESK. Filled out from reference TRBV14 and TRBJ2-5, the complete variable domain reads EAGVTQFPSHSVIEKGQTVTLRCDPISGHDNLYWYRRVMGKEIKFLLHFVKESKQDESGMPNNRFLAERTGGTYSTLKVQPAELEDSGVYFCASSQAGKGTQYFGPGTRLLVL.

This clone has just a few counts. The CDR3 nucleotides read TGTGCCAGCAGTTTAGTGGGGGCCTCCTACGAGCAGTACTTC. It encodes CASSLVGASYEQYF. The rearrangement links TRBV28 to TRBJ2-7, with D possibly TRBD1 on 6 matching bases. Trimming pared 2 bases from V and 0 bases from J, leaving 8 bases between. CDR3 length: 14 residues. Germline V gene lookup returns CDR1 MDHEN and CDR2 SYDVKM.